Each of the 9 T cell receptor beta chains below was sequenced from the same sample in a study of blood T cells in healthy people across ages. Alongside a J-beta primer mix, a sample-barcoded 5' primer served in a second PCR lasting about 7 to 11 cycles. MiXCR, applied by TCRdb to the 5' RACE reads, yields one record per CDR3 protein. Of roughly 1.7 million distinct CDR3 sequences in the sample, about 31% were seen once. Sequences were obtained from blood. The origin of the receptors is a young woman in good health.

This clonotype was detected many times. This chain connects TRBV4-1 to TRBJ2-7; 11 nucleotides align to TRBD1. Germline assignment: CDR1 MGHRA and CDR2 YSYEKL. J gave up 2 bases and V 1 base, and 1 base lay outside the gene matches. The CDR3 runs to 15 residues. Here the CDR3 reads CASSQGTGGAYEQYF. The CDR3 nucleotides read TGCGCCAGCAGCCAAGGGACAGGGGGCGCCTACGAGCAGTACTTC.

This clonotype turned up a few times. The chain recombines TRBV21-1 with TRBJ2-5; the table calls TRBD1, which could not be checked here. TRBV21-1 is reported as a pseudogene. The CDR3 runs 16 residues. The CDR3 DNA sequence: TGTGCCAGCAGCGATCAACCCCCTAGCCGGGGAGAGACCCAGTACTTC. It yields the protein CASSDQPPSRGETQYF.

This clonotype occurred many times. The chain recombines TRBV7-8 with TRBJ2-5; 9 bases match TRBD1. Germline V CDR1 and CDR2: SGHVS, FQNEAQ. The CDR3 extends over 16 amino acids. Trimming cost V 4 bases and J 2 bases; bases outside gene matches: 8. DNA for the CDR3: TGTGCCAGCAGCTATCTACCGGGACAGGGACAAGAGACCCAGTACTTC. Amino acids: CASSYLPGQGQETQYF.

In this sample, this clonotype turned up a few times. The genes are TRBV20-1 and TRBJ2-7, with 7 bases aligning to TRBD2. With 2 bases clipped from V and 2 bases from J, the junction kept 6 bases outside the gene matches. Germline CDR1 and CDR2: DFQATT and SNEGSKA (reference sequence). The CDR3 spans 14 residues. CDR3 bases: TGCAGTGCTAGACAGCCGGGAGGCCCCTACGAGCAGTACTTC. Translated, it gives CSARQPGGPYEQYF.

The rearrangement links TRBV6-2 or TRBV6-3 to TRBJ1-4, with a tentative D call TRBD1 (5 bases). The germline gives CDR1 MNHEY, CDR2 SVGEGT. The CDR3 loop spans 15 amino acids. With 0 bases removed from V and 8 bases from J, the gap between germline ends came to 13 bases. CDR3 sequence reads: CASSYSLGRWEKLFF. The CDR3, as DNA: TGTGCCAGCAGTTACTCGTTGGGGCGTTGGGAAAAACTGTTTTTT.

The CDR3 DNA reads as TGTGCCAGCAGGTCGGGACTAGCGGGTTCCGGTGATACGCAGTATTTT. It encodes CASRSGLAGSGDTQYF. The chain couples TRBV12-3 or TRBV12-4 to TRBJ2-3; 12 bases agree with TRBD2. The CDR3 totals 16 residues. J was trimmed by 6 bases and V by 6 bases; bases with no gene match: 10.

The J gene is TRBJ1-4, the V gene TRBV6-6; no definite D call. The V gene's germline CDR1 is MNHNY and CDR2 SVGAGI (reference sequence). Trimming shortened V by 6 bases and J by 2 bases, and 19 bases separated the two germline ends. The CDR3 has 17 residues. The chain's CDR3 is CASSPDPVLGTNEKLFF. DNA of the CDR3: TGTGCCAGCAGCCCTGATCCCGTTTTGGGCACTAATGAAAAACTGTTTTTT.

The CDR3 nucleotides read TGTGCCAGCAGCCTTCGGGGGGACGGAGGCTATGGCTACACCTTC. It encodes CASSLRGDGGYGYTF. V is TRBV7-2 and J is TRBJ1-2; D possibly corresponds to TRBD1 (5 bases). This CDR3 is 15 amino acids long. Germline V gives CDR1 SGHTA, CDR2 FQGNSA. V lost 5 bases and J lost 4, with 17 bases in between. The variable domain in full, with the rest retrieved from reference TRBV7-2 and TRBJ1-2, is GAGVSQSPSNKVTEKGKDVELRCDPISGHTALYWYRQSLGQGLEFLIYFQGNSAPDKSGLPSDRFSAERTGGSVSTLTIQRTQQEDSAVYLCASSLRGDGGYGYTFGSGTRLTVV.

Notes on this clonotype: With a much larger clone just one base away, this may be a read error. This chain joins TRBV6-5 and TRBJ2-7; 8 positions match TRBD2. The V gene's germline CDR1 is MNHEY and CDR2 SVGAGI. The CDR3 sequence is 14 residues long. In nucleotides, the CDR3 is TGTGCCTGCAGTCCTGCGGGGGGAACCTACGAGCAGTACTTC. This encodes CACSPAGGTYEQYF.